Here is one TCR beta chain with its context. No antigen is known for it. Other nucleotide sequences from this sample produce the same CDR3. This sample is part of a study of shared clonotypes between healthy human individuals. The study's findings and limits: Some clonotypes were shared by all four sorted-subset donors, while others were not shared. The non-shared ones had lower generation probabilities than the shared ones. A handful of donors held about 5% of naive CD4 clonotypes in common.

In germline, CDR1 is MDHEN, CDR2 SYDVKM. The CDR3 spans 15 residues. After removal of 2 bases from V and 6 bases from J, the junction contained 6 bases not matched to a gene. Sequencing used immunoSEQ multiplex PCR; TCRdb keeps in-frame clones, though not all of them. The sample shows about 1 million clones, approximately 70% of them seen only once. Sequenced: memory CD4+ T cells sorted from blood. Subset denoted: CD45RA-negative fraction. The TCR was taken from a man aged 18 to 29 in good health. The rearrangement uses TRBV28 and TRBJ1-5, with 8 positions matching TRBD1. CDR3 loop: CASSLLAGGPQPQHF. The CDR3 nucleotides are TGTGCCAGCAGTTTACTGGCAGGGGGCCCTCAGCCCCAGCATTTT. The complete variable domain, with remaining parts taken from reference TRBV28 and TRBJ1-5, reads DVKVTQSSRYLVKRTGEKVFLECVQDMDHENMFWYRQDPGLGLRLIYFSYDVKMKEKGDIPEGYSVSREKKERFSLILESASTNQTSMYLCASSLLAGGPQPQHFGDGTRLSIL.